This record covers a single T cell receptor beta chain. The CDR3 spans 15 residues. Germline V lookup: CDR1 SGHAT, CDR2 FQNNGV. Trimming stripped 4 bases from V and 7 bases from J, with 20 bases between. This sample stems from a study of blood T cell repertoires in COVID-19. About the study: Sites in the United States, Italy and Spain provided acute and convalescent COVID-19 samples. PBMCs, B-cell-depleted T cells, or T cells were the source of the cDNA or gDNA that made up the material.

How the authors handled the data: Researchers report that nucleated cell counts were estimated from reference gene primer amplification. The table came from immunoSEQ multiplex PCR; TCRdb's copy has only in-frame clones and leaves some out. V, J and clone size were drawn from that table, and D and trimming were deduced from the DNA. The sample has approximately 70,000 clones; more than 70% are singletons. The sample consisted of peripheral blood. This chain uses TRBV11-2 with TRBJ2-7, with TRBD1 as a possible D gene (6 bases). The sequence was collected from a human donor in a cohort sampled during active COVID-19. DNA of the CDR3: TGTGCCAGCAGCTCAATCCGGGACCCCAGGGGAGAGCAGTACTTC. Translating it yields CASSSIRDPRGEQYF.